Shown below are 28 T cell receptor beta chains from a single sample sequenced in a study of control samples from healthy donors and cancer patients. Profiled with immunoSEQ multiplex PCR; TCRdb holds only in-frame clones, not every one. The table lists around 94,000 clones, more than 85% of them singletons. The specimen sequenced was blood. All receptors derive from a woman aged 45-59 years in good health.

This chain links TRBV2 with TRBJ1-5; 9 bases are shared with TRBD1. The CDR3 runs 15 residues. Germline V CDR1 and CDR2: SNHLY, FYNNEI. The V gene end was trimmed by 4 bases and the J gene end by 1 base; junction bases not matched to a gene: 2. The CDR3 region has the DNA TGTGCCAGCAGTGGGGACAGGGTGAGCAATCAGCCCCAGCATTTT. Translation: CASSGDRVSNQPQHF.

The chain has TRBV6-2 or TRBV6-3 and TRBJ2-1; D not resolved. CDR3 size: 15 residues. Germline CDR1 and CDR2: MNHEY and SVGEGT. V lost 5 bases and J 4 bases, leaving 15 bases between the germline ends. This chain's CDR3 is CASSPGHLVYNEQFF. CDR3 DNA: TGTGCCAGCAGTCCCGGGCACCTAGTGTACAATGAGCAGTTCTTC.

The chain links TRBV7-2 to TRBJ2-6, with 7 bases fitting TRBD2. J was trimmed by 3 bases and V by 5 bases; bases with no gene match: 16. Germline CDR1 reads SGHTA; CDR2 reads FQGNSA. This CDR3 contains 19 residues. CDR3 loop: CASSPRAGQGVGGANVLTF. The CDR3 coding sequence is TGTGCCAGCAGCCCCCGAGCGGGGCAGGGAGTAGGTGGGGCCAACGTCCTGACTTTC.

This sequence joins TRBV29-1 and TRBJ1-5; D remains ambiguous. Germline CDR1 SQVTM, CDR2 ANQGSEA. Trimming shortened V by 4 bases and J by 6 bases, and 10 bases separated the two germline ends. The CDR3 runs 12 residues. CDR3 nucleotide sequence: TGCAGCGTTGGGGGAAACGGTCAGCCCCAGCATTTT. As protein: CSVGGNGQPQHF.

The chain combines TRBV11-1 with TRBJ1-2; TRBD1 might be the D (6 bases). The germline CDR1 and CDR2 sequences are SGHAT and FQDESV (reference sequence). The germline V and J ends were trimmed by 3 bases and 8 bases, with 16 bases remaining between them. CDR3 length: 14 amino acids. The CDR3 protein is CASSFLQGGSGYTF. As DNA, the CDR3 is TGTGCCAGCAGCTTCCTACAGGGAGGGAGCGGCTACACCTTC.

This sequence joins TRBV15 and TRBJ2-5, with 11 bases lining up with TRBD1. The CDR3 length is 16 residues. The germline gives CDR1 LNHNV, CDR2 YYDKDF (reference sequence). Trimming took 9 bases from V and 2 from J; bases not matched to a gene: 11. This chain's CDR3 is CATRDRGATTQETQYF. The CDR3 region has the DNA TGTGCCACACGGGACAGGGGGGCGACGACGCAAGAGACCCAGTACTTC.

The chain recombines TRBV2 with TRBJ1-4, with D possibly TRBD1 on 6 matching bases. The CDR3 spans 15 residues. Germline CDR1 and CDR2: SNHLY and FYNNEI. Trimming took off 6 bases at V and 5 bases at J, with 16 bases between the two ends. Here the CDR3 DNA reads TGTGCCAGCAGAGATCAGGGGCTAGAGAATGAAAAACTGTTTTTT. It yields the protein CASRDQGLENEKLFF.

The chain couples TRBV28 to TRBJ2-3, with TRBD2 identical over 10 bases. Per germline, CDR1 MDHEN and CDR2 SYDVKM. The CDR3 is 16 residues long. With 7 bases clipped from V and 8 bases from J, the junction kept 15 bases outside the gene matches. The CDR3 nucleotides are TGTGCCAGCACCACCCAAGGCGCTAGCGGGAGCTTTACGCAGTATTTT. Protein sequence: CASTTQGASGSFTQYF.

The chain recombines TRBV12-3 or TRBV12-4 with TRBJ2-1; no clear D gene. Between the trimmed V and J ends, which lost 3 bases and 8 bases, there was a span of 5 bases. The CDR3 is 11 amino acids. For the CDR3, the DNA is TGTGCCAGCAGTTTCCTCGATGAGCAGTTCTTC. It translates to CASSFLDEQFF.

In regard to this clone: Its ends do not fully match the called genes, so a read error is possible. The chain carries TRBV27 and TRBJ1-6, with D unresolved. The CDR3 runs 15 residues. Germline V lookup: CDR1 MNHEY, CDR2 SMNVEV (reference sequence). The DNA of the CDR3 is TGTGCCGGCAGTTTATCGCGAACCTTGGGTTCACCCCTCCACTTT. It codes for CAGSLSRTLGSPLHF.

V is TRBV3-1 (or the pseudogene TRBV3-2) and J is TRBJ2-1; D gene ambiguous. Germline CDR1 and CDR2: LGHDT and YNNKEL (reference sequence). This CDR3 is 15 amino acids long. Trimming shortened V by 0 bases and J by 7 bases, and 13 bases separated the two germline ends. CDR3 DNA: TGTGCCAGCAGCCAAGATAATCGACTTTTAAATGAGCAGTTCTTC. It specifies CASSQDNRLLNEQFF.

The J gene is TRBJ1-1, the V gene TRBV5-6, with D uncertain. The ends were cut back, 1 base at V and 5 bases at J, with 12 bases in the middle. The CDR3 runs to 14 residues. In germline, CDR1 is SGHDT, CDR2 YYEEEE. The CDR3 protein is CASSLNSELTEAFF. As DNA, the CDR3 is TGTGCCAGCAGCTTGAACAGTGAATTAACTGAAGCTTTCTTT. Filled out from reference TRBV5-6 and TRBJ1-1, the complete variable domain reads DAGVTQSPTHLIKTRGQQVTLRCSPKSGHDTVSWYQQALGQGPQFIFQYYEEEERQRGNFPDRFSGHQFPNYSSELNVNALLLGDSALYLCASSLNSELTEAFFGQGTRLTVV.

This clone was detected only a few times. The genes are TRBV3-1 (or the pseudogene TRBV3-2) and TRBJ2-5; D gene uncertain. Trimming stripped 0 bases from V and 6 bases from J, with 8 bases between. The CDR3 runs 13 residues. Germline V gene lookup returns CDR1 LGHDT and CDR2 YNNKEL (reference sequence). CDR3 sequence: CASSQDGAKTQYF. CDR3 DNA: TGTGCCAGCAGCCAAGACGGCGCGAAGACCCAGTACTTC.

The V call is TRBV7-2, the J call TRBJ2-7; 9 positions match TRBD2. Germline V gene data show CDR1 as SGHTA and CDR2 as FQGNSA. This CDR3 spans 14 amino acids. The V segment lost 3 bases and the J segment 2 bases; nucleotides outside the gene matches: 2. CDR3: CASSFSGSTYEQYF. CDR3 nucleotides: TGTGCCAGCAGCTTTAGCGGGAGTACCTACGAGCAGTACTTC.

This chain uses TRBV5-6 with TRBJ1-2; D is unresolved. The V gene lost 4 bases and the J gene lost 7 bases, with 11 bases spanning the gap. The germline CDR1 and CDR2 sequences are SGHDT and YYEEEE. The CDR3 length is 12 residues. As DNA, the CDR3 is TGTGCCAGCAGCCCCCGCGAGGGTGGCTACACCTTC. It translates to CASSPREGGYTF.

CDR3 DNA: TGTGCCAGCAGCTCGTACGGGGCCACTGAAGCTTTCTTT. Translation: CASSSYGATEAFF. V usage is TRBV7-2 and J usage is TRBJ1-1; weak D call: TRBD1 (5 bases). The CDR3 runs 13 residues. The V gene's germline CDR1 is SGHTA and CDR2 FQGNSA. The ends were cut back, 4 bases at V and 4 bases at J, with 10 bases in the middle.

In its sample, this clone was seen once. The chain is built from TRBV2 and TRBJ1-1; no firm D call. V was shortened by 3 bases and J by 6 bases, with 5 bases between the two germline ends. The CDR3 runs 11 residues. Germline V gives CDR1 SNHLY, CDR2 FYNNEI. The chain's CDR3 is CASSDFAEAFF. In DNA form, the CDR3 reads TGTGCCAGCAGTGACTTCGCTGAAGCTTTCTTT.

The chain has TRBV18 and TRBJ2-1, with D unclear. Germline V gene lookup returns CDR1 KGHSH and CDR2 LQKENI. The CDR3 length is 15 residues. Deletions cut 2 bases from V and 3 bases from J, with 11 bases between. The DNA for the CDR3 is TGTGCCAGCTCACCAACGTCGATGATCTACAATGAGCAGTTCTTC. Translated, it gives CASSPTSMIYNEQFF.

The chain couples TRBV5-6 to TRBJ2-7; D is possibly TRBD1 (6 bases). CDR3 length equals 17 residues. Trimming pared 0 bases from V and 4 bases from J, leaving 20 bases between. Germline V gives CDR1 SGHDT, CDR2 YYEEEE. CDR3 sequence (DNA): TGTGCCAGCAGCTTGGCCCCGACAGGAGTGGATGGATACGAGCAGTACTTC. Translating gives CASSLAPTGVDGYEQYF.

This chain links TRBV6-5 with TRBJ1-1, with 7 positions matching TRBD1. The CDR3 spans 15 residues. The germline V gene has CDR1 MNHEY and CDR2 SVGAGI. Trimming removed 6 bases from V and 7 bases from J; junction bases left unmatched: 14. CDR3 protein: CASSTGTDTSGEAFF. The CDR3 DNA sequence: TGTGCCAGCAGCACCGGGACAGATACTTCTGGTGAAGCTTTCTTT.

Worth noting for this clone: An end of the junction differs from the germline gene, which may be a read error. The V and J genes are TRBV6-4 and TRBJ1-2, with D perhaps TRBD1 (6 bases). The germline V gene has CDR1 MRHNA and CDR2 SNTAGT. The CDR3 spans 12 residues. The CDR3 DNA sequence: TGTGCCAGCAATGACACAGGGTATGGCTACACCTTC. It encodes CASNDTGYGYTF.

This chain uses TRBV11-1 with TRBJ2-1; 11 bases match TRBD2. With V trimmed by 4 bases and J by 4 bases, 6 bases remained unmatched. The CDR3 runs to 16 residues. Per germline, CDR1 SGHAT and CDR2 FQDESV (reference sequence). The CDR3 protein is CASSYSGTSGYNEQFF. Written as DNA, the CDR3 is TGTGCCAGCAGCTACTCCGGGACTAGCGGATACAATGAGCAGTTCTTC.

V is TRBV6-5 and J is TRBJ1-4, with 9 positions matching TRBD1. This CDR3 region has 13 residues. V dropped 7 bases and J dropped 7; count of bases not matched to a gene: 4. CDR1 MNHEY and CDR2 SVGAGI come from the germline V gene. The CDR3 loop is CASTGQGIEKLFF. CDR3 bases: TGTGCCAGCACTGGACAGGGGATTGAAAAACTGTTTTTT.

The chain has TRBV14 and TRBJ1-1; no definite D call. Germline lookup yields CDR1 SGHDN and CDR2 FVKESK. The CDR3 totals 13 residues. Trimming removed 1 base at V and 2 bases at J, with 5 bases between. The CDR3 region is CASSQAYNTEAFF. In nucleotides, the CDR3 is TGTGCCAGCAGCCAAGCTTACAACACTGAAGCTTTCTTT.

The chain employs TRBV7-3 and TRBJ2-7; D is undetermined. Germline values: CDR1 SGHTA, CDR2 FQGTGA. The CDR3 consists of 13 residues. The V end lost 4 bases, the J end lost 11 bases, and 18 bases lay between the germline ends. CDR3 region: CASSSRPRSAKYF. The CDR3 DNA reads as TGTGCCAGCAGCTCCAGGCCTAGGTCGGCAAAGTACTTC.

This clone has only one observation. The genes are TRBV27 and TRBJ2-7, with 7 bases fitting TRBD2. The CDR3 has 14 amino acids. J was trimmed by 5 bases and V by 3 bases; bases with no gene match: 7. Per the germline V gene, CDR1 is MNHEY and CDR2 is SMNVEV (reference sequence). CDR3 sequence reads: CASSFRAGYHEQYF. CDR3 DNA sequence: TGTGCCAGCAGTTTTAGAGCGGGATATCACGAGCAGTACTTC.

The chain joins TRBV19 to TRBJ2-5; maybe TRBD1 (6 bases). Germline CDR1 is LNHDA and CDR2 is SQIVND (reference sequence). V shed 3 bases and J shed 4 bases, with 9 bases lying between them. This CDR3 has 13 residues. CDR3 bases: TGTGCCAGTAGTATCAACAGGGCAGAGACCCAGTACTTC. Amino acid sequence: CASSINRAETQYF.

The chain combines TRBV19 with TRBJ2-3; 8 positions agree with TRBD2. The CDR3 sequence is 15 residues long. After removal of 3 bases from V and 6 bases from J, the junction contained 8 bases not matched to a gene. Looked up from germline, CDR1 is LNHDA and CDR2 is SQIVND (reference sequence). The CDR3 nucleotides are TGTGCCAGTAGTATCGGTTTTAGCGGGGAGGATACGCAGTATTTT. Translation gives CASSIGFSGEDTQYF.